The 23 T cell receptor beta chains reported below all come from one sample, sequenced in a study of CD4 and CD8 cells across lung adenocarcinoma regions. TCRdb called the PCR reads again in MiXCR, with one record for every CDR3 protein. Altogether around 8,600 distinct CDR3 sequences are present, nearly 55% being singletons, with the ten largest covering approximately 19%. Sequencing used CD8+ T cells from the center of a lung tumor. The origin of the receptors is a female donor with lung adenocarcinoma. The CD4 and CD8 labels of this study may be unreliable.

The CDR3 loop reads CASSYRRGFFQEAQYF. In DNA, the CDR3 is TGTGCCAGCAGTTACCGGCGGGGATTTTTCCAAGAGGCGCAGTACTTC. The rearrangement uses TRBV6-5 and TRBJ2-5; a possible D gene is TRBD2 (6 bases). Germline V lookup: CDR1 MNHEY, CDR2 SVGAGI. V shed 2 bases and J shed 11 bases, with 24 bases lying between them. The CDR3 has 16 residues.

With regard to this clonotype: A read error is likely, as this CDR3 ends without the conserved phenylalanine or tryptophan. No DNA is shown, since the ends of the CDR3 on it are uncertain; the CDR3 is the one TCRdb lists. The V gene is TRBV12-3 or TRBV12-4, the J gene TRBJ2-5; no check of the table's D call, TRBD1, against the DNA was made. The CDR3 has 16 amino acids, counting both end residues. The CDR3 is CASRHGMGVEGTSQLS.

The chain has TRBV6-1 and TRBJ2-4; TRBD2 is a possible D gene (6 bases). Per germline, CDR1 MNHNS and CDR2 SASEGT. This CDR3 is 14 amino acids long. V was clipped by 9 bases and J by 0 bases, with 12 bases between them. The CDR3: CARNGGLAKNIQYF. The CDR3 DNA is TGTGCCAGGAACGGGGGACTAGCCAAAAACATTCAGTACTTC.

A note on this clonotype: A single base separates this from a much larger clone, so it may be a read error. The CDR3 ends on some other residue instead of the conserved phenylalanine or tryptophan, so this is likely a read error. The chain uses TRBV5-1 and TRBJ1-5, with D possibly being TRBD1 (6 bases). The CDR3 covers 15 residues. Germline lookup yields CDR1 SGHRS and CDR2 YFSETQ. Trimming cost V 5 bases and J 7 bases, with 19 bases left between them. DNA of the CDR3: TGCGCCAGCAGAGAATCACCAGGGGTAGGGCAGCCCCAGCATTGT. Protein: CASRESPGVGQPQHC.

The rearrangement uses TRBV27 and TRBJ2-5; D gene uncertain. The DNA end favors TRBJ2-7, so the J call may be wrong. Per the germline V gene, CDR1 is MNHEY and CDR2 is SMNVEV (reference sequence). The CDR3 contains 13 residues. CDR3 sequence (DNA): TGTGCCAGCATTGCGGTAAGCTCCTACGAGCAGTACTTC. Its protein is CASIAVSSYEQYF.

On this clonotype: This CDR3 fails to terminate in the conserved phenylalanine or tryptophan, so it likely reflects a read error. Because the CDR3's place on the DNA is in doubt, the DNA is left out and the CDR3 is given as listed by TCRdb. The gene calls are TRBV12-3 or TRBV12-4 and TRBJ1-6; TRBD1 reflects the table's D call only, with no check against the DNA. Including both end residues, the CDR3 is 17 amino acids long. The CDR3 spells CASSLGDSHLGEQFFGP.

The V and J genes are TRBV6-5 and TRBJ1-2; no clear D gene. The germline V gene has CDR1 MNHEY and CDR2 SVGAGI. The V and J ends lost 4 bases and 4 bases respectively, with 10 bases between them. This CDR3 region has 13 residues. CDR3 coding DNA: TGTGCCAGCAGTTCCAGAGCCTTCTATGGCTACACCTTC. Amino acids: CASSSRAFYGYTF.

In regard to this clonotype: A junction boundary mismatches the germline segment, possibly from a read error. CDR3 sequence reads: CASNRGRAQNIQYF. CDR3 DNA: TGTGCGAGCAACCGGGGACGAGCCCAAAACATCCAGTACTTC. The chain has TRBV6-1 and TRBJ2-5; D tentatively fits TRBD1 or TRBD2 (5 bases each). Germline V lookup: CDR1 MNHNS, CDR2 SASEGT. This CDR3 spans 14 amino acids.

About this clonotype itself: Mismatch with germline at one junction end may stem from a read error. The V gene is TRBV10-2, the J gene TRBJ2-2, with D possibly being TRBD1 or TRBD2 (5 bases each). Germline lookup yields CDR1 WSHSY and CDR2 SAAADI. This CDR3 contains 16 residues. The CDR3 DNA is TGCGCCAGCAGTGGACGGATGTCGGTGAGCACCGGGGCGCTGTATTTT. It encodes CASSGRMSVSTGALYF.

A word on this clonotype: A junction end diverges from the germline sequence, so it may reflect a read error. V and J are TRBV7-6 and TRBJ2-3; D is perhaps TRBD1 (6 bases). The germline CDR1 and CDR2 sequences are SGHVS and FNYEAQ. The CDR3 consists of 14 residues. The CDR3: CAGSLGVNTGTQYF. CDR3 coding DNA: TGCGCCGGCAGCCTGGGGGTAAACACAGGGACGCAGTATTTT.

This clonotype was seen a few times. A much larger clone differs from this one at a single base, so this may be a read error. No conserved phenylalanine or tryptophan is present at the end of the CDR3, so a read error is the likely explanation. This sequence joins TRBV10-2 and TRBJ1-2; 10 bases map to TRBD1. Germline V lookup: CDR1 WSHSY, CDR2 SAAADI. The CDR3 has 16 residues. V lost 0 bases and J lost 4; bases outside the gene matches: 5. CDR3 loop: CASSESRQGAGYGYTL. CDR3 nucleotide sequence: TGCGCCAGCAGTGAGTCCAGACAGGGGGCTGGCTATGGCTACACCTTA.

As to this clonotype: One junction end does not reproduce the germline sequence, and a read error may be involved. The chain carries TRBV23-1 and TRBJ2-4; tentatively, D is TRBD2 (5 bases). TRBV23-1 belongs to the ORF category, with a function that is uncertain. There are 14 residues in the CDR3. The CDR3 nucleotides read TGTGGCGGCACCGGGGTGGGAGCCAAAGACACTCAGTACTTT. It yields the protein CGGTGVGAKDTQYF.

This clonotype was seen ten or more times. This rearrangement joins TRBV7-9 to TRBJ1-1, with 7 nucleotides matching TRBD1. J was trimmed by 11 bases and V by 1 base; bases with no gene match: 7. This CDR3 comprises 13 residues. CDR1 and CDR2 (germline): SEHNR, FQNEAQ (reference sequence). Here the CDR3 DNA reads TGTGCCAGCAGCTTAGAACAGGGGTCGTCGGCTTTCTTT. Translated: CASSLEQGSSAFF. Full variable domain (remainder filled in from reference TRBV7-9 and TRBJ1-1): DTGVSQNPRHKITKRGQNVTFRCDPISEHNRLYWYRQTLGQGPEFLTYFQNEAQLEKSRLLSDRFSAERPKGSFSTLEIQRTEQGDSAMYLCASSLEQGSSAFFGQGTRLTVV.

For this clonotype: At one boundary the junction diverges from the germline segment, which might be a read error. This chain connects TRBV7-3 to TRBJ2-4; D assignment may be TRBD1 or TRBD2 (5 bases each). CDR3 length: 14 amino acids. Germline loops: CDR1 SGHTA, CDR2 FQGTGA. The DNA for the CDR3 is TGTGGCAGCACGGGGCGGAGGAGCAAAAACACGCAGTACTTC. Protein sequence: CGSTGRRSKNTQYF.

The chain employs TRBV5-1 and TRBJ2-2; tentative D call: TRBD1 (6 bases). The CDR3 sequence is 17 residues long. CDR1 is SGHRS, CDR2 YFSETQ, per germline. Trimming removed 4 bases from V and 0 bases from J, with 16 bases in between. The CDR3 here is CASSGPAQGANTGELFF. CDR3 sequence (DNA): TGCGCCAGCAGCGGGCCTGCACAGGGAGCGAACACCGGGGAGCTGTTTTTT.

This clonotype was picked up many times. This chain joins TRBV10-1 and TRBJ2-5; D is undetermined. From germline, CDR1 is WNHNN and CDR2 SYGVQD (reference sequence). The V end was cut by 6 bases, the J end by 11 bases, with 16 bases between. This CDR3 spans 12 amino acids. The DNA for the CDR3 is TGCGCCAGCAGCGGACCGCCCGGTGAGCAGTACTTC. Amino acid sequence: CASSGPPGEQYF.

This chain links TRBV12-3 or TRBV12-4 with TRBJ2-3; 10 bases line up with TRBD2. The CDR3 runs to 13 residues. Trimming cost V 1 base and J 10 bases; bases outside gene matches: 2. CDR3: CASSLGLAGAQYF. CDR3 nucleotide sequence: TGTGCCAGCAGTTTAGGACTAGCGGGTGCGCAGTATTTT.

V is TRBV5-1 and J is TRBJ1-1, with D perhaps TRBD1 (6 bases). This CDR3 is built from 16 residues. Trimming removed 6 bases from V and 4 bases from J, with 22 bases in between. Germline V gives CDR1 SGHRS, CDR2 YFSETQ. CDR3 sequence reads: CASIPQGTGVGTEAFF. The CDR3 coding sequence is TGCGCCAGCATCCCTCAGGGGACGGGGGTCGGCACTGAAGCTTTCTTT. The full variable domain, completed using reference TRBV5-1 and TRBJ1-1, is KAGVTQTPRYLIKTRGQQVTLSCSPISGHRSVSWYQQTPGQGLQFLFEYFSETQRNKGNFPGRFSGRQFSNSRSEMNVSTLELGDSALYLCASIPQGTGVGTEAFFGQGTRLTVV.

This clonotype occurred many times. The chain links TRBV5-4 to TRBJ2-1, with TRBD2 as a possible D gene (6 bases). Trimming pared 4 bases from V and 13 bases from J, leaving 18 bases between. Germline loops: CDR1 SGHNT, CDR2 YYREEE (reference sequence). The length of the CDR3 is 13 residues. The CDR3 loop reads CASSPSRGAGQFF. The CDR3 nucleotides are TGTGCCAGCAGCCCCTCGCGGGGAGCGGGCCAGTTCTTC.

V and J are TRBV6-1 and TRBJ1-1, with D perhaps matching TRBD1 (6 bases). The length of the CDR3 is 15 residues. Trimming pared 3 bases from V and 1 base from J, leaving 12 bases between. Germline loops: CDR1 MNHNS, CDR2 SASEGT. As DNA, the CDR3 is TGTGCCAGCAGTGAGGTCGGGGGCTCGAACACTGAAGCTTTCTTT. Translating it yields CASSEVGGSNTEAFF.

With regard to this clonotype: The junction departs from germline at one end; a sequencing error may be responsible. V usage is TRBV6-5 and J usage is TRBJ2-3; D is unclear. In germline, CDR1 is MNHEY, CDR2 SVGAGI. This CDR3 is built from 16 residues. This CDR3 reads CASSYSALRAKDTQYF. In nucleotides, the CDR3 is TGTGCGAGCAGCTACTCGGCGCTGCGAGCCAAAGACACGCAGTATTTC.

This clonotype was seen just once. The rearrangement links TRBV7-6 to TRBJ2-4, with 7 bases lining up with TRBD1. The germline V gene has CDR1 SGHVS and CDR2 FNYEAQ. The CDR3 consists of 18 residues. Germline trimming cut 8 bases from V and 8 bases from J; bases unmatched to any gene: 24. DNA of the CDR3: TGTGCCAGCTGCTCCCCGGAGCGCGCAGGGGGTGACCAAGACATTCAGTACTTC. It specifies CASCSPERAGGDQDIQYF. Full variable domain (rest looked up from reference TRBV7-6 and TRBJ2-4): GAGVSQSPRYKVTKRGQDVALRCDPISGHVSLYWYRQALGQGPEFLTYFNYEAQQDKSGLPNDRFSAERPEGSISTLTIQRTEQRDSAMYRCASCSPERAGGDQDIQYFGAGTRLSVL.

There are a few counts of this clonotype. CDR3 DNA sequence: TGTGCCAGCAGCTTGGCCGGCGCAGGGGTGACCTACGAGCAGTACTTC. Its translation is CASSLAGAGVTYEQYF. This chain connects TRBV5-5 to TRBJ2-1; tentative D call: TRBD1 (6 bases). The end of the DNA aligns better with TRBJ2-7, so the J call may be wrong. CDR1 SGHKS and CDR2 YYEKEE come from the germline V gene (reference sequence). The CDR3 spans 16 residues.